Below, 31 T cell receptor beta chains from the same sample are listed, as sequenced in a study of beta chain features in type 1 diabetes. Findings of the study overall: For Type 1 diabetes patients, all four CD4+ subsets carried TCRB CDR3s that were moderately but significantly shorter.

These TCRs are of unknown antigen specificity. Expressed TCRB transcripts were sequenced because the entire RNA isolate underwent reverse transcription. Sequenced by immunoSEQ multiplex PCR; TCRdb stores in-frame clones only, minus some. The table records 50,000 or so clones, roughly 40% of them present only once. The sample comprised stem cell memory CD4+ T cells from blood. These receptors originate from a man aged 25-40 years with type 1 diabetes.

In this sample, this clone turned up a few times. The chain links TRBV5-4 to TRBJ2-7, with 12 nucleotides matching TRBD2. The trim removed 4 bases at V and 2 bases at J, leaving 4 bases unmatched. The CDR3 spans 15 residues. Germline CDR1 SGHNT, CDR2 YYREEE (reference sequence). The CDR3: CASSARLAGAYEQYF. In DNA form, the CDR3 reads TGTGCCAGCAGCGCCCGACTAGCGGGGGCCTACGAGCAGTACTTC. The whole variable domain, remainder taken from reference TRBV5-4 and TRBJ2-7, is ETGVTQSPTHLIKTRGQQVTLRCSSQSGHNTVSWYQQALGQGPQFIFQYYREEENGRGNFPPRFSGLQFPNYSSELNVNALELDDSALYLCASSARLAGAYEQYFGPGTRLTVT.

The chain has TRBV27 and TRBJ1-2, with TRBD1 matching over 9 bases. Germline V gene sequence: CDR1 MNHEY, CDR2 SMNVEV (reference sequence). This CDR3 is built from 12 residues. J gave up 7 bases and V 11 bases, and 8 bases lay outside the gene matches. In DNA form, the CDR3 reads TGTGCCGCACGGACAGGGGTGAGTGGCTACACCTTC. This gives the protein CAARTGVSGYTF.

This clone has only a few counts. V gene TRBV23-1 combines with J gene TRBJ2-1; TRBD2 matches 8 bases. TRBV23-1 is annotated as an ORF whose role is uncertain. J gave up 4 bases and V 2 bases, and 7 bases lay outside the gene matches. This CDR3 is built from 16 residues. Here the CDR3 reads CASSQPTSGVYNEQFF. The CDR3 DNA reads as TGCGCCAGCAGTCAACCCACTAGCGGAGTATACAATGAGCAGTTCTTC.

V is TRBV11-1 and J is TRBJ2-1; 9 nucleotides align to TRBD1. The CDR3 totals 16 residues. The trim removed 2 bases at V and 4 bases at J, leaving 6 bases unmatched. Germline V gene data show CDR1 as SGHAT and CDR2 as FQDESV (reference sequence). The CDR3 nucleotides are TGTGCCAGCAGCTTACTCCCGGGACAGGGATACAATGAGCAGTTCTTC. It translates to CASSLLPGQGYNEQFF.

This rearrangement joins TRBV6-1 to TRBJ2-7; 7 nucleotides agree with TRBD1. This CDR3 comprises 15 residues. Germline V gene sequence: CDR1 MNHNS, CDR2 SASEGT. V lost 2 bases and J lost 4; bases outside the gene matches: 8. CDR3 loop: CASSEFRDRPYEQYF. The CDR3 DNA reads as TGTGCCAGCAGTGAATTCCGGGACAGACCGTACGAGCAGTACTTC.

V is TRBV5-4 and J is TRBJ2-1, with D uncertain. Germline CDR1 is SGHNT and CDR2 is YYREEE (reference sequence). This CDR3 has 16 amino acids. The V end lost 0 bases, the J end lost 2 bases, and 12 bases lay between the germline ends. CDR3 region: CASSLDFISAYNEQFF. The CDR3 DNA sequence: TGTGCCAGCAGCTTGGACTTCATTTCCGCCTACAATGAGCAGTTCTTC.

This clone was seen a few times. The chain is built from TRBV27 and TRBJ2-3; 8 bases align to TRBD2. V trimming: 3 bases; J trimming: 0 bases; junction bases outside the gene matches: 8. CDR3 size: 17 residues. The germline V gene has CDR1 MNHEY and CDR2 SMNVEV (reference sequence). CDR3 coding DNA: TGTGCCAGCAGTTTCGCGGGAGGCCTAGGGAGCACAGATACGCAGTATTTT. It codes for CASSFAGGLGSTDTQYF.

This sequence joins TRBV7-8 and TRBJ1-5, with D perhaps matching TRBD1 (6 bases). Trimming removed 1 base from V and 3 bases from J, with 16 bases in between. In germline, CDR1 is SGHVS, CDR2 FQNEAQ. The CDR3 spans 17 residues. CDR3: CASSLVWRGANNQPQHF. The DNA of the CDR3 is TGTGCCAGCAGCTTAGTTTGGCGGGGGGCTAACAATCAGCCCCAGCATTTT.

This clone was found a few times. The chain carries TRBV20-1 and TRBJ2-7; D gene unclear. Per germline, CDR1 DFQATT and CDR2 SNEGSKA (reference sequence). Trimming shortened V by 3 bases and J by 4 bases, and 7 bases separated the two germline ends. The length of the CDR3 is 11 residues. The CDR3 DNA reads TGCAGTGCTAGTGAGGAATACGAGCAGTACTTC. The encoded protein is CSASEEYEQYF.

This clone was detected a few times. Other DNA sequences of this sample code for an identical CDR3. V and J are TRBV5-1 and TRBJ1-2; 9 positions match TRBD1. In germline, CDR1 is SGHRS, CDR2 YFSETQ. After removal of 4 bases from V and 4 bases from J, the junction contained 2 bases not matched to a gene. The CDR3 runs to 13 residues. In nucleotides, the CDR3 is TGCGCCAGCAGCCCGGACAGGGGCTATGGCTACACCTTC. Encoded protein: CASSPDRGYGYTF.

This rearrangement joins TRBV29-1 to TRBJ2-7; TRBD1 aligns across 11 bases. Germline lookup yields CDR1 SQVTM and CDR2 ANQGSEA. This CDR3 contains 15 residues. Losses at the gene ends were 6 bases for V and 2 bases for J; bases not matched to a gene: 9. The CDR3 DNA reads TGCAGCGTACAAATTGGACAGGGGGCGGCCTACGAGCAGTACTTC. It specifies CSVQIGQGAAYEQYF.

This chain links TRBV5-1 with TRBJ1-1; D is ambiguous. The CDR3 runs 14 residues. Per germline, CDR1 SGHRS and CDR2 YFSETQ. Trimming took 2 bases from V and 2 from J, leaving 10 bases between them. The CDR3 is CASSFGQTNTEAFF. The CDR3 region has the DNA TGCGCCAGCAGCTTTGGGCAGACAAACACTGAAGCTTTCTTT.

The chain recombines TRBV6-1 with TRBJ1-5; TRBD1 is a possible D gene (5 bases). The CDR3 loop spans 14 amino acids. CDR1 MNHNS and CDR2 SASEGT come from the germline V gene. The V end lost 6 bases, the J end lost 3 bases, and 12 bases lay between the germline ends. Written as DNA, the CDR3 is TGTGCCAGCAGCGGGCAGGGCTACAATCAGCCCCAGCATTTT. Residues: CASSGQGYNQPQHF.

The chain is built from TRBV29-1 and TRBJ1-3; D is possibly TRBD1 (5 bases). The ends were cut back, 3 bases at V and 2 bases at J, with 8 bases in the middle. Germline V CDR1 and CDR2: SQVTM, ANQGSEA. CDR3 length equals 13 residues. The DNA of the CDR3 is TGCAGCGTTGAGGGGGGAACTGGAAACACCATATATTTT. It codes for CSVEGGTGNTIYF.

V gene TRBV29-1 combines with J gene TRBJ2-3, with 15 bases identical to TRBD2. After removal of 6 bases from V and 6 bases from J, the junction contained 4 bases not matched to a gene. Germline values: CDR1 SQVTM, CDR2 ANQGSEA. The CDR3 covers 14 residues. CDR3 residues: CSVGLAGGSDTQYF. The CDR3 DNA is TGCAGCGTCGGACTAGCGGGAGGGAGCGATACGCAGTATTTT.

This sequence joins TRBV7-3 and TRBJ2-5; no clear D. The CDR3 runs 11 residues. Germline-derived CDR1 and CDR2 are SGHTA and FQGTGA. V lost 2 bases and J lost 4, with 2 bases in between. The CDR3: CASSLLETQYF. CDR3 DNA: TGTGCCAGCAGCTTACTAGAGACCCAGTACTTC.

This clone came up a few times. The rearrangement links TRBV28 to TRBJ2-5, with 11 bases matching TRBD2. J gave up 2 bases and V 3 bases, and 8 bases lay outside the gene matches. This CDR3 spans 17 amino acids. Per the germline V gene, CDR1 is MDHEN and CDR2 is SYDVKM. CDR3 sequence reads: CASSLGRGTSGQETQYF. The CDR3 coding sequence is TGTGCCAGCAGTTTGGGGCGCGGGACTAGCGGTCAAGAGACCCAGTACTTC.

The table lists this clone with a few counts. J is TRBJ2-1 and V is TRBV6-6, with 12 bases identical to TRBD2. V was pared by 5 bases and J by 9 bases, with 5 bases of the junction left unmatched. The CDR3 length is 14 residues. The germline V gene encodes CDR1 MNHNY and CDR2 SVGAGI (reference sequence). The chain's CDR3 is CASSRLAGAGEQFF. The CDR3 DNA follows: TGTGCCAGCAGTAGACTAGCGGGAGCGGGTGAGCAGTTCTTC.

This chain uses TRBV7-9 with TRBJ1-2; 8 bases align to TRBD1. The CDR3 totals 16 residues. Trimming took 3 bases from V and 4 from J; bases not matched to a gene: 10. CDR1 SEHNR and CDR2 FQNEAQ come from the germline V gene (reference sequence). The CDR3 spells CASSFWTGSGGYGYTF. In DNA form, the CDR3 reads TGTGCCAGCAGCTTTTGGACAGGGTCCGGGGGCTATGGCTACACCTTC.

This chain uses TRBV6-5 with TRBJ2-7; D remains ambiguous. The CDR3 sequence is 11 residues long. Trimming shortened V by 4 bases and J by 3 bases, and 4 bases separated the two germline ends. The germline CDR1 and CDR2 sequences are MNHEY and SVGAGI. The CDR3 DNA reads as TGTGCCAGCAGTTCTAACTACGAGCAGTACTTC. This translates into CASSSNYEQYF.

This clone turned up a few times. The chain couples TRBV30 to TRBJ2-1; 11 nucleotides line up with TRBD1. Losses at the gene ends were 5 bases for V and 8 bases for J; bases not matched to a gene: 8. The CDR3 contains 14 residues. Germline CDR1 reads GTSNPN; CDR2 reads SVGIG (reference sequence). The CDR3 sequence is CAWVIGQGAYEQFF. The CDR3 DNA sequence: TGTGCCTGGGTGATCGGACAGGGGGCATATGAGCAGTTCTTC.

V is TRBV10-3 and J is TRBJ1-2; the match to TRBD1 covers 7 bases. The CDR3 covers 13 residues. V lost 8 bases to trimming and J lost 5 bases; unmatched junction nucleotides: 8. CDR1 and CDR2 from the germline V gene are ENHRY and SYGVKD. The CDR3 sequence is CAIAQGEGYGYTF. As DNA, the CDR3 is TGTGCCATCGCGCAGGGGGAAGGGTATGGCTACACCTTC.

The CDR3 nucleotides read TGTGCCAGCAGCGAGAGGCGGTTAGCGGGAGGAGGTGAGCAGTTCTTC. Protein: CASSERRLAGGGEQFF. The chain combines TRBV9 with TRBJ2-1, with 10 bases fitting TRBD2. V dropped 3 bases and J dropped 9; count of bases not matched to a gene: 12. The CDR3 has 16 residues. Germline lookup yields CDR1 SGDLS and CDR2 YYNGEE. The whole variable domain, remainder taken from reference TRBV9 and TRBJ2-1, is DSGVTQTPKHLITATGQRVTLRCSPRSGDLSVYWYQQSLDQGLQFLIQYYNGEERAKGNILERFSAQQFPDLHSELNLSSLELGDSALYFCASSERRLAGGGEQFFGPGTRLTVL.

This chain uses TRBV14 with TRBJ1-2, with TRBD1 as a possible D gene (6 bases). V dropped 4 bases and J dropped 7 bases, with 19 bases sitting between them. Germline V gene sequence: CDR1 SGHDN, CDR2 FVKESK. CDR3 length: 15 amino acids. The CDR3 here is CASSPPGAGAAGYTF. Here the CDR3 DNA reads TGTGCCAGCAGCCCTCCAGGAGCGGGGGCGGCTGGCTACACCTTC.

This chain joins TRBV19 and TRBJ2-2; 10 bases match TRBD1. Losses at the gene ends were 8 bases for V and 4 bases for J; bases not matched to a gene: 13. The germline V gene encodes CDR1 LNHDA and CDR2 SQIVND (reference sequence). This CDR3 has 17 amino acids. The CDR3 DNA is TGTGCCAGTTGCACGGGACAGGGGATCGGCGGCACCGGGGAGCTGTTTTTT. Protein: CASCTGQGIGGTGELFF.

The CDR3 loop reads CAIRTTGMNTEAFF. The DNA of the CDR3 is TGTGCCATCAGGACGACGGGTATGAACACTGAAGCTTTCTTT. The chain recombines TRBV10-3 with TRBJ1-1; D remains ambiguous. V lost 6 bases to trimming and J lost 0 bases, with 11 bases between them. CDR1 is ENHRY, CDR2 SYGVKD, per germline. The CDR3 covers 14 residues.

The rearrangement joins TRBV7-3 to TRBJ2-2; a weak D match, TRBD1 (5 bases). Germline loops: CDR1 SGHTA, CDR2 FQGTGA. The CDR3 covers 15 residues. Trimming took off 2 bases at V and 5 bases at J, with 12 bases between the two ends. CDR3 nucleotide sequence: TGTGCCAGCAGCTTAGTCCAGGGCCGGACCGGGGAGCTGTTTTTT. This sequence encodes CASSLVQGRTGELFF.

Here the CDR3 DNA reads TGTGCCAGCAGCAACCTAGAAGCAGATACGCAGTATTTT. Its translation: CASSNLEADTQYF. This chain joins TRBV11-3 and TRBJ2-3; D not certain. The CDR3 is 13 amino acids. The V and J ends lost 5 bases and 4 bases respectively, with 10 bases between them. CDR1 and CDR2 from the germline V gene are SGHNT and YENEEA.

The chain links TRBV15 to TRBJ1-1, with a tentative D call TRBD1 (6 bases). Germline V lookup: CDR1 LNHNV, CDR2 YYDKDF (reference sequence). V lost 3 bases and J 3 bases, leaving 8 bases between the germline ends. This CDR3 has 13 amino acids. For the CDR3, the DNA is TGTGCCACCAGCAGGGACAGATACACTGAAGCTTTCTTT. Protein product: CATSRDRYTEAFF.

The V and J genes are TRBV4-3 and TRBJ2-3, with D possibly TRBD2 on 5 matching bases. Trimming pared 1 base from V and 4 bases from J, leaving 6 bases between. CDR3 length equals 13 residues. Germline assignment: CDR1 LGHNA and CDR2 YSLEER. CDR3 amino acids: CASSQAGADTQYF. Written as DNA, the CDR3 is TGCGCCAGCAGCCAAGCCGGGGCAGATACGCAGTATTTT.

The chain recombines TRBV19 with TRBJ2-7, with D perhaps matching TRBD1 (6 bases). The CDR3 runs 13 residues. Germline loops: CDR1 LNHDA, CDR2 SQIVND (reference sequence). Deletions cut 6 bases from V and 5 bases from J, with 14 bases between. CDR3 coding DNA: TGTGCCAGTAGAGAACAGGGATGGGACGAGCAGTACTTC. As protein: CASREQGWDEQYF.